This T cell receptor (beta chain) originates from a study of T-cell reconstitution after alpha-beta-depleted transplantation in children. Study findings and constraints: Surviving thymic progenitors and recipient T cells were the source of high TCRbeta diversity at day 60 in some patients. Fresh T-cell production supplied most of the T-cell counts and diversity seen one year after transplant.

Preparation of the TCRbeta library used unique molecular identifiers. One entry per CDR3 protein results from TCRdb running MiXCR on the PCR reads. The sample holds about 830,000 distinct CDR3 sequences, 16% seen once. This CDR3 has 13 residues. On this clonotype itself: The antigen is not known. A junction boundary mismatches the germline segment, possibly from a read error.

The sequence was obtained from a male patient aged 10 to 17 who had a stem cell transplant for acute lymphoblastic leukemia, so the T cells may come from the graft donor. The specimen comprised PBMCs, mostly from graft donor cells, sampled 360 days after TCRalphabeta/CD19-depleted stem cell transplant. This chain uses TRBV12-3 or TRBV12-4 with TRBJ2-3; tentatively, D is TRBD1 (6 bases). CDR3 sequence: CAARTESTDTQYF. CDR3 DNA sequence: TGTGCCGCCAGGACAGAAAGCACAGACACGCAGTATTTT.